This TCR beta chain was sequenced in a study of T cell responses to AZD1222 COVID-19 vaccine. Study-level results: Targeting of unmutated variant regions was reportedly seen in nearly half of spike-specific TCRs.

Details on this clone: Its specificity is not known.

Sequencing was performed with immunoSEQ multiplex PCR; in TCRdb, only in-frame clones are kept and a portion is missing. The repertoire has about 110,000 clones, about 94% of them found once; the top ten carry 2.9%. Germline V lookup: CDR1 MNHEY, CDR2 SVGAGI. The CDR3 is 14 residues long. Trimming stripped 0 bases from V and 5 bases from J, with 10 bases between. V usage is TRBV6-5 and J usage is TRBJ1-1, with no clear D. The sequencing here drew on peripheral blood, taken 28 days after the second AZD1222 dose. The source is an adult who received the AZD1222 COVID-19 vaccine. The CDR3, as DNA: TGTGCCAGCAGTTACTCAAGTGGGAGTACTGAAGCTTTCTTT. Encoded protein: CASSYSSGSTEAFF.